The clone carrying this T cell receptor beta chain was picked up one time. The data are from a study of blood T cell repertoires in COVID-19. Study overall: PBMCs, B-cell-depleted T cells, or T cells were the source of the cDNA or gDNA that made up the material.

In the original analysis: Cell counts per sample came from amplifying reference gene primers. Method: immunoSEQ multiplex PCR; TCRdb's copy keeps in-frame clones and lacks some. D and trimming were read from the DNA, whereas the V and J calls and clone size are those reported in that table. The data show 130,000 to 150,000 clones, 75% to 90% seen once. This clonotype was obtained from a woman in her fifties or sixties with acute or convalescent COVID-19. Sequencing was done on a sample of peripheral blood.

CDR3 residues: CASRGQAIYEQYF. The CDR3 region has the DNA TGTGCCAGCAGGGGACAGGCGATCTACGAGCAGTACTTC. The chain carries TRBV2 and TRBJ2-7; the match to TRBD1 covers 8 bases. With V trimmed by 6 bases and J by 3 bases, 4 bases remained unmatched. This CDR3 is built from 13 residues. Germline V gene lookup returns CDR1 SNHLY and CDR2 FYNNEI.